This T cell receptor (beta chain) appears in the sequencing data of a study of cytomegalovirus exposure and HLA in healthy donors. The PCR had 60 Vbeta and 13 Jbeta primers. Clones were sequenced by immunoSEQ multiplex PCR, and TCRdb holds only the in-frame ones, with some missing. The data show approximately 110,000 clones, over 70% seen once. Points from the study as a whole: Confirmation in vitro established that a few CMV-associated chains were specific for CMV antigens. A later analysis revealed that TCR association rates differed between HLA loci, peaking at DRB1 and bottoming out at HLA-C. Donors were assumed by presence/absence analyses to have roughly uniform sequencing depth. Later work associated 16,951 TCR beta sequences with HLA alleles at 0.05 false discovery rate.

Concerning this clone itself: What it recognizes is unknown.

The CDR3 is 17 residues long. Germline V gene lookup returns CDR1 SGHNT and CDR2 YYREEE (reference sequence). After removal of 3 bases from V and 5 bases from J, the junction contained 9 bases not matched to a gene. This receptor was obtained from a woman aged 40-49 years in good health and CMV-seropositive. Sequencing was carried out using PBMCs. The chain combines TRBV5-4 with TRBJ2-2, with 11 bases that match TRBD2. The CDR3 coding sequence is TGTGCCAGCAGCTCCGGGACTAGCGGCTACGAGACCGGGGAGCTGTTTTTT. Protein product: CASSSGTSGYETGELFF.